This T cell receptor beta chain appears in the sequencing data of a study of regulatory T cells in long-lasting Graves disease. The CDR3 has 15 residues. Stated time point: newly diagnosed GD, antithyroid drugs for less than 3 months. Making the TCR library involved RNA that had been extracted from PBMCs. An endocrinology department in Xi'an, China, recruited the patients. Researchers made TCR beta libraries by using iRepertoire HTBI primers and running Arm-PCR on CDR3 regions. TCRdb recomputed calls from the multiplex PCR reads with MiXCR, one row per CDR3 protein. The sample has some 560,000 distinct CDR3 sequences, 16% seen once; the top ten hold approximately 25%. This clonotype was detected a few times. Compared with germline, one end of the junction differs, possibly owing to a read error. These data also formed part of another study, on T cells in Graves' hyperthyroidism and ophthalmopathy. That work adds: The diagnostic basis comprised clinical symptoms, serum thyroxine and TRAb, thyroid ultrasound and orbital computed tomography.

The clonotype originates from a woman aged 40-65 years with Graves disease. The J gene is TRBJ2-1, the V gene TRBV12-3 or TRBV12-4, with D perhaps TRBD2 (6 bases). The sample consisted of peripheral blood mononuclear cells (PBMCs), taken at new diagnosis, from a patient treated with antithyroid drugs. In DNA, the CDR3 is TGTACCAGCAGTCTCGCGGACGGGAGAAACAATGAGCAGTTCTTC. Translated, it gives CTSSLADGRNNEQFF.